These 13 T cell receptor beta chains were all obtained from the same sample, sequenced in a study of blood T cell repertoires in COVID-19. TCRdb's copy holds only in-frame clones and misses some; the assay was immunoSEQ multiplex PCR. The sample yields fewer than 150,000 clones, approximately 87% seen once. The material sequenced was PBMCs or T cells enriched from blood (not recorded which). All receptors derive from a man aged 45-65 years in a cohort exposed to, infected with or recovered from COVID-19 (not recorded which).

The CDR3 DNA reads as TGTGCCAGCAGTTCGGGACTAGCTCGGCACGAGCAGTACTTC. The encoded protein is CASSSGLARHEQYF. The chain couples TRBV6-5 to TRBJ2-7; 9 nucleotides align to TRBD2. CDR3 length equals 14 residues. Germline assignment: CDR1 MNHEY and CDR2 SVGAGI. V lost 4 bases, J lost 5 bases, and 6 bases stayed unmatched.

V gene TRBV10-3 combines with J gene TRBJ2-7; 7 positions agree with TRBD1. The V and J ends lost 4 bases and 5 bases, in that order; junction bases with no gene match: 2. Per germline, CDR1 ENHRY and CDR2 SYGVKD. The CDR3 spans 12 residues. The CDR3 nucleotides read TGTGCCATCAGTGGCAGGGGGAACGAGCAGTACTTC. The encoded protein is CAISGRGNEQYF.

The V gene is TRBV5-4, the J gene TRBJ2-6; D is possibly TRBD2 (5 bases). The germline V and J ends were trimmed by 0 bases and 4 bases, with 11 bases remaining between them. The length of the CDR3 is 16 residues. CDR1 is SGHNT and CDR2 is YYREEE in the germline V gene (reference sequence). The CDR3 is CASSLEGTGGANVLTF. The CDR3 DNA is TGTGCCAGCAGCTTGGAGGGAACGGGAGGGGCCAACGTCCTGACTTTC.

This chain uses TRBV6-5 with TRBJ2-7; 9 nucleotides align to TRBD1. CDR3 length: 16 amino acids. From germline, CDR1 is MNHEY and CDR2 SVGAGI. V shed 2 bases, J shed 5 bases, and the junction held 10 bases outside the gene matches. The CDR3 coding sequence is TGTGCCAGCAGTTACCTTCCCGGGACAGGGATCCACGAGCAGTACTTC. Residues: CASSYLPGTGIHEQYF.

As concerns this clone: Other DNA sequences in this specimen translate into the identical CDR3. V and J are TRBV7-2 and TRBJ2-7, with 10 bases matching TRBD2. Germline CDR1 is SGHTA and CDR2 is FQGNSA. V was clipped by 4 bases and J by 0 bases; unmatched bases: 0. CDR3 length: 14 residues. Here the CDR3 reads CASSWTSGSYEQYF. The CDR3 DNA reads as TGTGCCAGCAGCTGGACTAGCGGCTCCTACGAGCAGTACTTC.

The chain recombines TRBV19 with TRBJ1-1; the match to TRBD1 covers 10 bases. Germline assignment: CDR1 LNHDA and CDR2 SQIVND (reference sequence). Losses at the gene ends were 5 bases for V and 5 bases for J; bases not matched to a gene: 8. CDR3 length: 15 amino acids. The CDR3 protein is CASSDRGRSVTEAFF. The CDR3 DNA sequence: TGTGCCAGTAGTGACAGGGGGCGGTCGGTAACTGAAGCTTTCTTT.

The chain recombines TRBV30 with TRBJ1-5; tentatively, D is TRBD1 (5 bases). Germline V gene data show CDR1 as GTSNPN and CDR2 as SVGIG (reference sequence). V gave up 4 bases and J gave up 2 bases, with 9 bases separating them. The CDR3 is made up of 13 amino acids. The CDR3 bases are TGTGCCTGGAATGGAGGGGGCAATCAGCCCCAGCATTTT. Translating gives CAWNGGGNQPQHF.

The chain joins TRBV7-2 to TRBJ2-7; a weak D match, TRBD1 (5 bases). Germline-derived CDR1 and CDR2 are SGHTA and FQGNSA. V was pared by 1 base and J by 2 bases, with 9 bases between. This CDR3 is built from 14 residues. The CDR3 region is CASSLGTTTYEQYF. Here the CDR3 DNA reads TGTGCCAGCAGCTTAGGGACAACAACCTACGAGCAGTACTTC.

The chain combines TRBV9 with TRBJ2-3; TRBD1 matches 7 bases. V shed 3 bases, J shed 0 bases, and the junction held 4 bases outside the gene matches. The CDR3 consists of 15 residues. Germline loops: CDR1 SGDLS, CDR2 YYNGEE. CDR3 nucleotides: TGTGCCAGCAGCGCCGGGACAGTAAGCACAGATACGCAGTATTTT. Its protein is CASSAGTVSTDTQYF.

This chain connects TRBV5-1 to TRBJ2-5, with D perhaps matching TRBD1 (6 bases). V was clipped by 4 bases and J by 1 base, with 11 bases between them. There are 14 residues in the CDR3. Germline CDR1 and CDR2: SGHRS and YFSETQ. The CDR3 loop reads CASSLGQLQETQYF. CDR3 coding DNA: TGCGCCAGCAGCCTCGGACAGCTCCAAGAGACCCAGTACTTC. The whole variable domain, filled in from reference TRBV5-1 and TRBJ2-5, reads KAGVTQTPRYLIKTRGQQVTLSCSPISGHRSVSWYQQTPGQGLQFLFEYFSETQRNKGNFPGRFSGRQFSNSRSEMNVSTLELGDSALYLCASSLGQLQETQYFGPGTRLLVL.

The chain links TRBV2 to TRBJ1-1; 9 nucleotides match TRBD1. With 3 bases clipped from V and 1 base from J, the junction kept 3 bases outside the gene matches. CDR3 size: 15 residues. The V gene's germline CDR1 is SNHLY and CDR2 FYNNEI. The CDR3 is CASSDRTGENTEAFF. The CDR3 bases are TGTGCCAGCAGTGACCGGACAGGGGAGAACACTGAAGCTTTCTTT.

As concerns this clone: Other DNA sequences in this specimen translate into the identical CDR3. V usage is TRBV5-4 and J usage is TRBJ1-2; a weak D match, TRBD1 (6 bases). The CDR3 runs 14 residues. Trimming removed 0 bases at V and 3 bases at J, with 9 bases between. The germline CDR1 and CDR2 sequences are SGHNT and YYREEE (reference sequence). The CDR3 DNA follows: TGTGCCAGCAGCTTGGGAGGGGGAGACTATGGCTACACCTTC. Its translation is CASSLGGGDYGYTF.

This chain joins TRBV11-2 and TRBJ1-2; D not certain. The V gene's germline CDR1 is SGHAT and CDR2 FQNNGV. V lost 0 bases and J 4 bases, leaving 12 bases between the germline ends. CDR3 length: 15 amino acids. In nucleotides, the CDR3 is TGTGCCAGCAGCTTAGAGGGCGGGGTAGTCTATGGCTACACCTTC. Its protein product is CASSLEGGVVYGYTF.